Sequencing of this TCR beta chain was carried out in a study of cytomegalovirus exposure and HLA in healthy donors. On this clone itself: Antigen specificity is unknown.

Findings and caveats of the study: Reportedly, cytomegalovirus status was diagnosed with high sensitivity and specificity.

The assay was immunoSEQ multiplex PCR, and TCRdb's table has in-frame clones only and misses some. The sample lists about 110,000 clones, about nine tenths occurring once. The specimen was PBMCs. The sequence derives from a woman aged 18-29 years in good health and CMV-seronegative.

The CDR3 sequence is CATMFYFTSGSVGETQYF. In nucleotides, the CDR3 is TGTGCCACTATGTTTTATTTCACTAGCGGGAGTGTCGGAGAGACCCAGTACTTC. The V and J genes are TRBV28 and TRBJ2-5; 11 positions agree with TRBD2. There are 18 residues in the CDR3. CDR1 is MDHEN and CDR2 is SYDVKM in the germline V gene. After removal of 10 bases from V and 4 bases from J, the junction contained 20 bases not matched to a gene.